The present TCR beta chain was sequenced within a study of blood T cell repertoires in COVID-19. Overall study context: From T cells, B-cell-depleted T cells, or PBMCs came the material, which was cDNA or gDNA.

The CDR3 contains 15 residues. Germline CDR1 SGHRS, CDR2 YFSETQ. With 4 bases clipped from V and 0 bases from J, the junction kept 6 bases outside the gene matches. Profiled with immunoSEQ multiplex PCR; TCRdb holds only in-frame clones, not every one. The sample has a few hundred thousand clones; roughly nine tenths are singletons. The study drew participants aged about 18 to 89 years from about two dozen US areas. Each participant's cohort was designated according to participant-reported clinical history. Sequenced material: PBMCs or T cells enriched from blood (not recorded which). The rearrangement links TRBV5-1 to TRBJ1-1; 7 bases map to TRBD1. This TCR was recovered from a woman younger than 45 who had recovered from COVID-19. The chain's CDR3 is CASSVRQGLNTEAFF. DNA for the CDR3: TGCGCCAGCAGCGTCCGACAGGGATTGAACACTGAAGCTTTCTTT.